This T cell receptor (beta chain) stems from a study of cytomegalovirus exposure and HLA in healthy donors. To note about this clone: The antigen is unknown.

Broader study findings: The authors later found most CMV-associated TCR beta chains appeared HLA-restricted. For most TCR sequences rarity was the rule, although some public TCRs occurred in many donors.

The CDR3 covers 14 residues. CDR1 SGHVS and CDR2 FNYEAQ come from the germline V gene. V shed 3 bases and J shed 6 bases, with 13 bases lying between them. PCR was performed using 60 Vbeta and 13 Jbeta primers. Some clones are missing from TCRdb's copy, which holds only in-frame ones; the method was immunoSEQ multiplex PCR. The table includes 120,000 or so clones, more than 60% detected once. The clonotype was recovered from a woman aged 50 to 60 in good health and CMV-seropositive. The chain carries TRBV7-6 and TRBJ2-3; unclear D gene. The sample was PBMCs. The CDR3 DNA reads as TGTGCCAGCAGCTTGCCAAACACGGAGGATACGCAGTATTTT. Its translation: CASSLPNTEDTQYF. Full variable domain (outside the CDR3, taken from reference TRBV7-6 and TRBJ2-3): GAGVSQSPRYKVTKRGQDVALRCDPISGHVSLYWYRQALGQGPEFLTYFNYEAQQDKSGLPNDRFSAERPEGSISTLTIQRTEQRDSAMYRCASSLPNTEDTQYFGPGTRLTVL.